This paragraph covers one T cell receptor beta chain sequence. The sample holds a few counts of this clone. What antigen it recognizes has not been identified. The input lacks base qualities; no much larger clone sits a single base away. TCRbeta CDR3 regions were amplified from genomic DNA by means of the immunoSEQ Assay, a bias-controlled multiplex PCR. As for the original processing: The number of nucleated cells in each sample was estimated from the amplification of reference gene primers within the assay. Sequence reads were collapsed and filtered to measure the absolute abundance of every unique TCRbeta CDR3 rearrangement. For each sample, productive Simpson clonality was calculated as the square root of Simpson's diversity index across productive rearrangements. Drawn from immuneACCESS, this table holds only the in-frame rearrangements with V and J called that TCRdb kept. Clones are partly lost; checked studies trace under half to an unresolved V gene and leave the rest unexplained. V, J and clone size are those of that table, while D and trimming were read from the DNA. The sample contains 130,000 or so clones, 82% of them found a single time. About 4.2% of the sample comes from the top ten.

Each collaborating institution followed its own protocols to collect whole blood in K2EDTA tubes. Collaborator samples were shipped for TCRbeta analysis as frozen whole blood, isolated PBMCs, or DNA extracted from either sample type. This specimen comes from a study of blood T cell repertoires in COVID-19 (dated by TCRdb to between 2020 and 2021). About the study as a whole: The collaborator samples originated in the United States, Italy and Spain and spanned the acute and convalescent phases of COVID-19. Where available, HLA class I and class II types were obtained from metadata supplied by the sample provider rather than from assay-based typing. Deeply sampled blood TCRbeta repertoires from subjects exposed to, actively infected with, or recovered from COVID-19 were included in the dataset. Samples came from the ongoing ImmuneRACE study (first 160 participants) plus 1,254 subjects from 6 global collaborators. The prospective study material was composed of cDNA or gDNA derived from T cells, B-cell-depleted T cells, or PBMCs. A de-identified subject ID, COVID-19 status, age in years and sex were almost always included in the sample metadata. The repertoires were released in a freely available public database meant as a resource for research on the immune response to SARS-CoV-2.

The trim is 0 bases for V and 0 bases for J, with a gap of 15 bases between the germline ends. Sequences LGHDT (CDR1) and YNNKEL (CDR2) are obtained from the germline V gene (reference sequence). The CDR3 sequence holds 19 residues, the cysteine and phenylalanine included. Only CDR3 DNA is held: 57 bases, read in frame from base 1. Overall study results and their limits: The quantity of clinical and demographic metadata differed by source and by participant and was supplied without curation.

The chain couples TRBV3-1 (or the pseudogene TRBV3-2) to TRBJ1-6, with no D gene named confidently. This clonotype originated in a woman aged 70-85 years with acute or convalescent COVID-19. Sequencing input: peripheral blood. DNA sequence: TGTGCCAGCAGCCAAGATCTTGTCTTTGCGAGCTCCTATAATTCACCCCTCCACTTT. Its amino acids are CASSQDLVFASSYNSPLHF.